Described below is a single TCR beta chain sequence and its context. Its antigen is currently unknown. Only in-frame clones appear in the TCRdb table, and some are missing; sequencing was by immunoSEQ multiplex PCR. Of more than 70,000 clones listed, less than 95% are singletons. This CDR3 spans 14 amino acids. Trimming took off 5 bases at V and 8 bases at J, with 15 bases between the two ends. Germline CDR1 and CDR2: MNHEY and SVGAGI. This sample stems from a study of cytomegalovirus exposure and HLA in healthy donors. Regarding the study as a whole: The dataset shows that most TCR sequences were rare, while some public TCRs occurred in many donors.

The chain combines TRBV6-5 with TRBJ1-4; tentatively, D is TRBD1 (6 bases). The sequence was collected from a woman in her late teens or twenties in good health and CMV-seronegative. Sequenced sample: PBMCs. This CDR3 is CASSASHTGEKLFF. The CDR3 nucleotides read TGTGCCAGCAGTGCCTCACATACAGGGGAAAAACTGTTTTTT.